This T cell receptor (beta chain) was identified in a study of CD8 T cells in Susac syndrome. Study results and limitations: The study admitted that it had a relatively small number of individuals in its TCR sequencing and HLA analysis.

TEMRA cells underwent FACS enrichment and CD8+ and CD4+ T cells underwent negative isolation. The V and J ends lost 0 bases and 4 bases respectively, with 7 bases between them. CDR1 is LNHNV and CDR2 is YYDKDF in the germline V gene (reference sequence). The CDR3 has 15 residues. With respect to this clonotype: Antigen specificity is unknown.

Random hexamers were used to reverse transcribe an amount of roughly 0.45 to 1 ug RNA. An immunoSEQ multiplex PCR amplified TCR beta CDR3 over 54 Vbeta and 13 Jbeta. TCRdb reprocessed the immunoSEQ multiplex PCR reads via MiXCR and lists one record per CDR3 protein. Of 120,000 or so distinct CDR3 sequences in the sample, about 95% were seen once. This sequence joins TRBV15 and TRBJ1-6; D gene ambiguous. The clonotype originates from a human donor in good health. Sequencing was done on a sample of CD4+ T cells from PBMCs. CDR3 region: CATSREVGYNSPLHF. The CDR3, as DNA: TGTGCCACCAGCAGAGAGGTTGGTTATAATTCACCCCTCCACTTT. Supplemented by reference TRBV15 and TRBJ1-6, the full variable domain reads DAMVIQNPRYQVTQFGKPVTLSCSQTLNHNVMYWYQQKSSQAPKLLFHYYDKDFNNEADTPDNFQSRRPNTSFCFLDIRSPGLGDTAMYLCATSREVGYNSPLHFGNGTRLTVT.